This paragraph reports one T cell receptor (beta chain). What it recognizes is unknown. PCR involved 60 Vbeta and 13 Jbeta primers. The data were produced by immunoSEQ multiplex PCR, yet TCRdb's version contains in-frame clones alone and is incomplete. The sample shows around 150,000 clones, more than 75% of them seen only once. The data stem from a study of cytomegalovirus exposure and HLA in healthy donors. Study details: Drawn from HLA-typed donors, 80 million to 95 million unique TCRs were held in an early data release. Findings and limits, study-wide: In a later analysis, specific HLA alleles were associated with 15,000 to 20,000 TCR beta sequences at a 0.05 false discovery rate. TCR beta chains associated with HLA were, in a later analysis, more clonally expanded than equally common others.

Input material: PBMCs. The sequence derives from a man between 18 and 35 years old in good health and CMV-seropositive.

DNA of the CDR3: TGTGCCAGCAGCTTTAGAAGTGAGCAGTTCTTC. Translating gives CASSFRSEQFF. V usage is TRBV11-2 and J usage is TRBJ2-1; D call uncertain. Trimming pared 3 bases from V and 9 bases from J, leaving 6 bases between. The CDR3 totals 11 residues. CDR1 is SGHAT, CDR2 FQNNGV, per germline.